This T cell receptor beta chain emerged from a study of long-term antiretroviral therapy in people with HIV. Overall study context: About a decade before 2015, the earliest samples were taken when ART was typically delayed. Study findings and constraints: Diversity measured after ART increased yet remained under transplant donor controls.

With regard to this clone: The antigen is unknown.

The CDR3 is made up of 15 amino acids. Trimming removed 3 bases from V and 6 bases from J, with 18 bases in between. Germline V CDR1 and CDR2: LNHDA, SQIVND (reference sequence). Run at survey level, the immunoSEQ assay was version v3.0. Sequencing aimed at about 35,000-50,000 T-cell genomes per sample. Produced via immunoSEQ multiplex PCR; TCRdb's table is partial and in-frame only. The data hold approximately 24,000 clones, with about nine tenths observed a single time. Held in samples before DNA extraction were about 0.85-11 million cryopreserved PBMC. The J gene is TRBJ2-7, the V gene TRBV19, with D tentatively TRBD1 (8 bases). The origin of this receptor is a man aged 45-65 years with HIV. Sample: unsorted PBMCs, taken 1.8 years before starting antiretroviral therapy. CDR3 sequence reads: CASSMLPTGGGEQYF. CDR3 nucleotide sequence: TGTGCCAGTAGTATGCTTCCCACAGGGGGGGGCGAGCAGTACTTC.